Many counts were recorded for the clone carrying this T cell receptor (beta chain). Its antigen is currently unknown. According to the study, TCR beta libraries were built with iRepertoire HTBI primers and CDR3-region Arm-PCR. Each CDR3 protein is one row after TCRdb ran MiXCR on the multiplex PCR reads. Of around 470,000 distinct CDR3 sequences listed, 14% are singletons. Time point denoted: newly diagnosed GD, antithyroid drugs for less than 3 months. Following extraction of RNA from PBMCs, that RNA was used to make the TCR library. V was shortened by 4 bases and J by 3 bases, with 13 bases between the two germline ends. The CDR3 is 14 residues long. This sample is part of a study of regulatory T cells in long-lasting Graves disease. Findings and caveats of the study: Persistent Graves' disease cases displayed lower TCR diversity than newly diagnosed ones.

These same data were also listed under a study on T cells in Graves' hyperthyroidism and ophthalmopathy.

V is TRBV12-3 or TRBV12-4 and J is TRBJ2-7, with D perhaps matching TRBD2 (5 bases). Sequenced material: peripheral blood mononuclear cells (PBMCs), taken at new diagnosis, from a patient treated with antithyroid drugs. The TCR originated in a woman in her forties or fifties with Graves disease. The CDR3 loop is CASSSQAVIYEQYF. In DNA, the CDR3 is TGTGCCAGCAGTTCCCAAGCGGTAATCTACGAGCAGTACTTC.